Following are 23 T cell receptor beta chains from one sample sequenced in a study of T cell responses to AZD1222 COVID-19 vaccine. Sequencing was performed with immunoSEQ multiplex PCR; in TCRdb, only in-frame clones are kept and a portion is missing. This sample has under 45,000 clones, with approximately 88% found just once. The input for sequencing was peripheral blood, taken 28 days after the second AZD1222 dose. Receptors were obtained from an adult who received the AZD1222 COVID-19 vaccine.

V usage is TRBV30 and J usage is TRBJ2-7; D possibly corresponds to TRBD1 (5 bases). CDR3 size: 13 residues. CDR1 and CDR2 from the germline V gene are GTSNPN and SVGIG (reference sequence). Deletions cut 2 bases from V and 0 bases from J, with 8 bases between. For the CDR3, the DNA is TGTGCCTGGAGTAAGGGGTACTCCTACGAGCAGTACTTC. This gives the protein CAWSKGYSYEQYF.

This sequence joins TRBV11-1 and TRBJ2-7; 9 bases are a match to TRBD1. The CDR3 has 15 residues. After removal of 6 bases from V and 0 bases from J, the junction contained 6 bases not matched to a gene. CDR1 is SGHAT, CDR2 FQDESV, per germline (reference sequence). This CDR3 reads CASSEQGASSYEQYF. Written as DNA, the CDR3 is TGTGCCAGCAGTGAACAGGGGGCGAGCTCCTACGAGCAGTACTTC.

V usage is TRBV5-1 and J usage is TRBJ2-5; TRBD1 is a possible D gene (6 bases). CDR1 and CDR2 from the germline V gene are SGHRS and YFSETQ. This CDR3 region has 15 residues. Trimming pared 0 bases from V and 3 bases from J, leaving 12 bases between. CDR3 nucleotide sequence: TGCGCCAGCAGCTTGGGTGCAGGGGCCAAAGAGACCCAGTACTTC. Amino acids: CASSLGAGAKETQYF. Together with reference TRBV5-1 and TRBJ2-5, the CDR3 gives the full variable domain: KAGVTQTPRYLIKTRGQQVTLSCSPISGHRSVSWYQQTPGQGLQFLFEYFSETQRNKGNFPGRFSGRQFSNSRSEMNVSTLELGDSALYLCASSLGAGAKETQYFGPGTRLLVL.

The chain recombines TRBV5-1 with TRBJ1-2; D gene unclear. Germline CDR1 is SGHRS and CDR2 is YFSETQ. Trimming cost V 0 bases and J 8 bases, with 11 bases left between them. The CDR3 has 13 amino acids. For the CDR3, the DNA is TGCGCCAGCAGCTTGGAAGGGTTGCCCGGCTACACCTTC. Its protein product is CASSLEGLPGYTF.

The chain has TRBV5-4 and TRBJ2-5, with 11 bases lining up with TRBD2. The germline CDR1 and CDR2 sequences are SGHNT and YYREEE (reference sequence). This CDR3 comprises 15 residues. Trimming cost V 1 base and J 4 bases; bases outside gene matches: 3. CDR3 loop: CASSLTSGGRETQYF. The CDR3 DNA sequence: TGTGCCAGCAGCTTGACTAGCGGGGGACGAGAGACCCAGTACTTC. The full variable domain, completed using reference TRBV5-4 and TRBJ2-5, is ETGVTQSPTHLIKTRGQQVTLRCSSQSGHNTVSWYQQALGQGPQFIFQYYREEENGRGNFPPRFSGLQFPNYSSELNVNALELDDSALYLCASSLTSGGRETQYFGPGTRLLVL.

This chain uses TRBV29-1 with TRBJ1-4; a weak D match, TRBD1 (5 bases). The germline V and J ends were trimmed by 3 bases and 8 bases, with 19 bases remaining between them. CDR3 size: 15 residues. CDR1 is SQVTM and CDR2 is ANQGSEA in the germline V gene. The CDR3 bases are TGCAGCGTTGAGCCTCTTGACAGTACGAACGAAAAACTGTTTTTT. Translated: CSVEPLDSTNEKLFF.

The CDR3, as DNA: TGTGCCAGCAGTCCCGGGACTAGCGGGCCGAGCTCCTACAATGAGCAGTTCTTC. Translation: CASSPGTSGPSSYNEQFF. The chain carries TRBV7-9 and TRBJ2-1, with 12 bases identical to TRBD2. Germline CDR1 reads SEHNR; CDR2 reads FQNEAQ (reference sequence). This CDR3 has 18 amino acids. Trimming at V came to 6 bases and at J to 0 bases, leaving 9 bases not matched to a gene.

The chain combines TRBV27 with TRBJ2-7, with D tentatively TRBD1 (6 bases). Germline CDR1 and CDR2: MNHEY and SMNVEV (reference sequence). Trimming left V 2 bases short and J 3 bases short, with 11 bases between. There are 14 residues in the CDR3. The CDR3 nucleotides read TGTGCCAGCAGTTTACAACAGGGAAGCTACGAGCAGTACTTC. It encodes CASSLQQGSYEQYF.

The chain links TRBV19 to TRBJ2-6; 9 bases match TRBD1. Per germline, CDR1 LNHDA and CDR2 SQIVND (reference sequence). The CDR3 is 17 residues long. V gave up 5 bases and J gave up 0 bases; unmatched junction bases: 5. As DNA, the CDR3 is TGTGCCAGTAGTGTTGACAGGGGGGCCTCTGGGGCCAACGTCCTGACTTTC. Amino acid sequence: CASSVDRGASGANVLTF.

The chain recombines TRBV18 with TRBJ2-7; TRBD1 matches 7 bases. V was pared by 3 bases and J by 6 bases, with 5 bases of the junction left unmatched. Germline CDR1 KGHSH, CDR2 LQKENI. The CDR3 runs 13 residues. CDR3 in amino acids: CASSPGDSLEQYF. CDR3 DNA sequence: TGTGCCAGCTCACCGGGGGACAGTCTCGAGCAGTACTTC.

V is TRBV28 and J is TRBJ1-4; 9 bases align to TRBD1. V trimming: 6 bases; J trimming: 6 bases; junction bases outside the gene matches: 8. This CDR3 has 15 amino acids. Germline V CDR1 and CDR2: MDHEN, SYDVKM. The CDR3 protein is CASSLMDRGDEKLFF. CDR3 bases: TGTGCCAGCAGCTTGATGGACAGGGGAGATGAAAAACTGTTTTTT. The complete variable domain, with remaining parts taken from reference TRBV28 and TRBJ1-4, reads DVKVTQSSRYLVKRTGEKVFLECVQDMDHENMFWYRQDPGLGLRLIYFSYDVKMKEKGDIPEGYSVSREKKERFSLILESASTNQTSMYLCASSLMDRGDEKLFFGSGTQLSVL.

The chain employs TRBV5-4 and TRBJ1-2; D gene uncertain. V was trimmed by 6 bases and J by 5 bases, leaving 20 bases between them. CDR3 length: 15 amino acids. Germline assignment: CDR1 SGHNT and CDR2 YYREEE (reference sequence). In DNA form, the CDR3 reads TGTGCCAGCATTCCCCCAGGTTTACCCCTATATGGCTACACCTTC. Translation gives CASIPPGLPLYGYTF. Complete variable domain (other parts from reference TRBV5-4 and TRBJ1-2): ETGVTQSPTHLIKTRGQQVTLRCSSQSGHNTVSWYQQALGQGPQFIFQYYREEENGRGNFPPRFSGLQFPNYSSELNVNALELDDSALYLCASIPPGLPLYGYTFGSGTRLTVV.

The chain links TRBV6-1 to TRBJ2-3; 13 bases line up with TRBD2. This CDR3 has 20 amino acids. V lost 1 base to trimming and J lost 4 bases; unmatched junction nucleotides: 14. Per germline, CDR1 MNHNS and CDR2 SASEGT. Written as DNA, the CDR3 is TGTGCCAGCAGTGAAGTCCCTTCCGGAACTAGCGGGGGGGGCCCAGATACGCAGTATTTT. It translates to CASSEVPSGTSGGGPDTQYF.

Here the CDR3 reads CASSPQGGGTQYF. The CDR3 DNA follows: TGTGCCAGCAGCCCACAGGGAGGAGGTACGCAGTATTTT. This chain uses TRBV3-1 (or the pseudogene TRBV3-2) with TRBJ2-3, with D perhaps given as TRBD1 or TRBD2 (6 bases each). Between the trimmed V and J ends, which lost 4 bases and 8 bases, there was a span of 13 bases. The CDR3 covers 13 residues. Germline loops: CDR1 LGHDT, CDR2 YNNKEL (reference sequence).

The V gene is TRBV7-8, the J gene TRBJ2-3; D gene unclear. The CDR3 has 12 residues. V lost 5 bases and J 4 bases, leaving 7 bases between the germline ends. CDR1 and CDR2 (germline): SGHVS, FQNEAQ. Here the CDR3 DNA reads TGTGCCAGCAGCCCTACAGCAGATACGCAGTATTTT. This codes for CASSPTADTQYF.

The chain employs TRBV15 and TRBJ1-5, with D unclear. CDR1 LNHNV and CDR2 YYDKDF come from the germline V gene (reference sequence). V lost 3 bases to trimming and J lost 1 base, with 16 bases between them. The CDR3 runs 17 residues. The CDR3 reads CATSRARMLGSNQPQHF. The DNA of the CDR3 is TGTGCCACCAGCAGGGCCCGGATGCTTGGGAGCAATCAGCCCCAGCATTTT.

The rearrangement links TRBV7-9 to TRBJ1-5; no clear D gene. Germline V CDR1 and CDR2: SEHNR, FQNEAQ (reference sequence). The CDR3 loop spans 15 amino acids. With 1 base removed from V and 1 base from J, the gap between germline ends came to 8 bases. The CDR3 here is CASSLGEASNQPQHF. As DNA, the CDR3 is TGTGCCAGCAGCTTAGGGGAGGCAAGCAATCAGCCCCAGCATTTT.

As regards this clone: An end of the junction differs from the germline gene, which may be a read error. The chain combines TRBV7-7 with TRBJ2-2; weak D call: TRBD1 (6 bases). The CDR3 has 14 residues. Germline assignment: CDR1 SSHAT and CDR2 FNYEAQ (reference sequence). This chain's CDR3 is CASSLQGRGGELFF. The CDR3 nucleotides are TGTGCTAGCAGCTTACAGGGACGCGGCGGGGAGCTGTTTTTT.

This chain connects TRBV3-1 (or the pseudogene TRBV3-2) to TRBJ2-4; D unresolved. There are 14 residues in the CDR3. V was trimmed by 1 base and J by 6 bases, leaving 10 bases between them. Germline V gene lookup returns CDR1 LGHDT and CDR2 YNNKEL (reference sequence). In nucleotides, the CDR3 is TGTGCCAGCAGCCAAGCACAGATTGTAAACATTCAGTACTTC. Its protein product is CASSQAQIVNIQYF.

This clone was observed once. The rearrangement joins TRBV19 to TRBJ1-2; D gene unclear. The germline CDR1 and CDR2 sequences are LNHDA and SQIVND (reference sequence). V lost 7 bases and J 8 bases, leaving 20 bases between the germline ends. The length of the CDR3 is 14 residues. CDR3 sequence: CASTDTERLRGYTF. CDR3 coding DNA: TGTGCCAGTACCGATACGGAGAGGCTAAGGGGCTACACCTTC.

The chain uses TRBV19 and TRBJ2-2; 13 positions match TRBD2. The germline V gene encodes CDR1 LNHDA and CDR2 SQIVND (reference sequence). This CDR3 spans 18 amino acids. The V segment lost 6 bases and the J segment 4 bases; nucleotides outside the gene matches: 11. For the CDR3, the DNA is TGTGCCAGTAGAGTCCGGACTAGCGGGAGAACTCTCACCGGGGAGCTGTTTTTT. This sequence encodes CASRVRTSGRTLTGELFF.

The chain joins TRBV20-1 to TRBJ2-5; D not resolved. Deletions cut 3 bases from V and 5 bases from J, with 4 bases between. CDR3 size: 10 residues. Germline loops: CDR1 DFQATT, CDR2 SNEGSKA (reference sequence). DNA of the CDR3: TGCAGTGCTAGTGAGGAGACCCAGTACTTC. Protein sequence: CSASEETQYF.

The CDR3 is CASTSSMNTEAFF. Written as DNA, the CDR3 is TGTGCCAGCACGAGTAGCATGAACACTGAAGCTTTCTTT. J is TRBJ1-1 and V is TRBV27; D is undetermined. V dropped 7 bases and J dropped 0 bases, with 9 bases sitting between them. Germline V gene data show CDR1 as MNHEY and CDR2 as SMNVEV (reference sequence). The CDR3 has 13 amino acids.